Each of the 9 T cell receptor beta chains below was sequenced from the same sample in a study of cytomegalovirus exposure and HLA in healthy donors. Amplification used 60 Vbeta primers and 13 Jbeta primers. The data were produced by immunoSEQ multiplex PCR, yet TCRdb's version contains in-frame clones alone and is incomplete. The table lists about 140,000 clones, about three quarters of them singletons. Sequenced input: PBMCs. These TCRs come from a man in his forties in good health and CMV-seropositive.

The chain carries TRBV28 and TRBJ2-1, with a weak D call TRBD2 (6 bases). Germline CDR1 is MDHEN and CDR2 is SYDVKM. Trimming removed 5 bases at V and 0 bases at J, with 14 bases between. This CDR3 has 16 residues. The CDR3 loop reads CASSPRVAVSYNEQFF. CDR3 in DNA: TGTGCCAGCAGTCCGCGGGTAGCGGTCTCCTACAATGAGCAGTTCTTC.

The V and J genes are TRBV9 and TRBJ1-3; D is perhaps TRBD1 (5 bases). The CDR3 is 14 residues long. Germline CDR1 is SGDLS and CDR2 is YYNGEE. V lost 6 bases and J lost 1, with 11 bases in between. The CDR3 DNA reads TGTGCCAGCACAGGCAGGGAATCTGGAAACACCATATATTTT. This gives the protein CASTGRESGNTIYF.

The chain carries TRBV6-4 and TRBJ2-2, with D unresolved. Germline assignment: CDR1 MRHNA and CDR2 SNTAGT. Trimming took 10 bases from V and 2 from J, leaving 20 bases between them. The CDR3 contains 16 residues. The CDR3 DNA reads TGTGCCAACCAACTCCGCCGTGGAGATAACACCGGGGAGCTGTTTTTT. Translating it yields CANQLRRGDNTGELFF.

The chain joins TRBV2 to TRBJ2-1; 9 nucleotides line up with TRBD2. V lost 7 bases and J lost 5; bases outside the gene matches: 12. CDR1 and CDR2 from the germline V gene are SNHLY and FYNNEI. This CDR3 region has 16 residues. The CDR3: CASKQRLADSNNEQFF. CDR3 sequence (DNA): TGTGCCAGCAAGCAGCGACTAGCGGACTCGAACAATGAGCAGTTCTTC.

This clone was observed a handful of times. CDR3 amino acids: CAWSAGPGNTIYF. The CDR3 DNA reads TGTGCCTGGTCCGCGGGGCCAGGAAACACCATATATTTT. The chain recombines TRBV30 with TRBJ1-3; perhaps TRBD1 as D (5 bases). Germline CDR1 is GTSNPN and CDR2 is SVGIG (reference sequence). Trimming removed 5 bases at V and 4 bases at J, with 12 bases between. The CDR3 runs 13 residues. Full variable domain (missing parts from reference TRBV30 and TRBJ1-3): SQTIHQWPATLVQPVGSPLSLECTVEGTSNPNLYWYRQAAGRGLQLLFYSVGIGQISSEVPQNLSASRPQDRQFILSSKKLLLSDSGFYLCAWSAGPGNTIYFGEGSWLTVV.

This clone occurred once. The CDR3, as DNA: TGTGCCAGCAAGGGACACAATAGCAATCAGCCCCAGCATTTT. It yields the protein CASKGHNSNQPQHF. The chain combines TRBV28 with TRBJ1-5, with D perhaps TRBD1 (6 bases). Trimming pared 7 bases from V and 0 bases from J, leaving 10 bases between. Germline assignment: CDR1 MDHEN and CDR2 SYDVKM. CDR3 length: 14 residues.

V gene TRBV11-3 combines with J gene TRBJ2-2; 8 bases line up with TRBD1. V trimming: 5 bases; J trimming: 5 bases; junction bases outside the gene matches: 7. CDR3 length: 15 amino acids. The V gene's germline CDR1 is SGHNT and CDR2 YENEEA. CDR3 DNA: TGTGCCAGCAGCCCCCGGACAGGGCGGACCGGGGAGCTGTTTTTT. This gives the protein CASSPRTGRTGELFF.

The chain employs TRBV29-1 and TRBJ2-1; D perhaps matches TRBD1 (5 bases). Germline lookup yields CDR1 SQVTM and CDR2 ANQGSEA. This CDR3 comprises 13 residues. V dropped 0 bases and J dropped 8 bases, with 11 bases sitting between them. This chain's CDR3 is CSVEDLTAYEQFF. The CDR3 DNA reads TGCAGCGTTGAAGATTTGACAGCCTATGAGCAGTTCTTC.

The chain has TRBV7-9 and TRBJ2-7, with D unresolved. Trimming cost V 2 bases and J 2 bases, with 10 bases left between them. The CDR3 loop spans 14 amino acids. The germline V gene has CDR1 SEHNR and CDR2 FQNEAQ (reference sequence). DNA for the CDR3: TGTGCCAGCAGCTTAAGGCTAGAGCCCTACGAGCAGTACTTC. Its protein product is CASSLRLEPYEQYF.